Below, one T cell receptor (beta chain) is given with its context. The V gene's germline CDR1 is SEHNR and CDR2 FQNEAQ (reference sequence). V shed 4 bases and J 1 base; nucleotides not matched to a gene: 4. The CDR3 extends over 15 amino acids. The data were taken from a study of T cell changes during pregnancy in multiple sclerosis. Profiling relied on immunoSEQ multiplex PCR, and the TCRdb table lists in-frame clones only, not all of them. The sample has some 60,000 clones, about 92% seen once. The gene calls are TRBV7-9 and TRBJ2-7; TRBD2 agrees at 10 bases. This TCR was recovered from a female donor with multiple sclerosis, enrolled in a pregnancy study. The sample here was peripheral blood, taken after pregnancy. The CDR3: CASSSGLAPSYEQYF. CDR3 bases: TGTGCCAGCAGCTCGGGACTAGCGCCTTCCTACGAGCAGTACTTC.